These 19 T cell receptor beta chains were all obtained from the same sample, sequenced in a study of CD8 T cells in Susac syndrome. Random hexamers were used to reverse transcribe an amount of about 0.45 to 1 ug RNA. TCRdb reanalysed the immunoSEQ multiplex PCR reads using MiXCR and keeps one entry per CDR3 protein. The table has roughly 80,000 distinct CDR3 sequences, 75% to 95% seen once. Sequenced input: CD8+ T cells from PBMCs. These receptor sequences come from a human donor with multiple sclerosis.

The V call is TRBV27, the J call TRBJ1-2; 7 bases match TRBD1. The CDR3 has 15 residues. CDR1 MNHEY and CDR2 SMNVEV come from the germline V gene (reference sequence). V gave up 7 bases and J gave up 1 base; unmatched junction bases: 9. CDR3 sequence: CASTPRQGLNYGYTF. In DNA form, the CDR3 reads TGTGCCAGCACCCCTCGACAGGGACTTAACTATGGCTACACCTTC.

The chain recombines TRBV15 with TRBJ2-7; D might be TRBD1 (6 bases). Germline V gene data show CDR1 as LNHNV and CDR2 as YYDKDF (reference sequence). The CDR3 sequence is 15 residues long. The V and J ends lost 1 base and 2 bases respectively, with 12 bases between them. For the CDR3, the DNA is TGTGCCACCAGCAGAGGCGACAGGACGACCTACGAGCAGTACTTC. Its protein is CATSRGDRTTYEQYF.

V and J are TRBV29-1 and TRBJ2-7, with TRBD1 matching 10 bases. This CDR3 has 13 amino acids. The V and J ends lost 5 bases and 4 bases, in that order; junction bases with no gene match: 5. Germline loops: CDR1 SQVTM, CDR2 ANQGSEA. The CDR3 bases are TGCAGCGTTCGGACAGGGGGTCATTACGAGCAGTACTTC. Its translation is CSVRTGGHYEQYF.

This clonotype came up once. The chain recombines TRBV28 with TRBJ2-7; 9 bases match TRBD2. Trimming took 6 bases from V and 0 from J; bases not matched to a gene: 6. Germline V gene lookup returns CDR1 MDHEN and CDR2 SYDVKM. The CDR3 has 15 residues. CDR3 region: CASSTRLAASYEQYF. The CDR3 DNA reads TGTGCCAGCAGCACCCGACTAGCGGCCTCCTACGAGCAGTACTTC.

The chain combines TRBV7-3 with TRBJ2-3, with 13 bases identical to TRBD2. With 5 bases clipped from V and 3 bases from J, the junction kept 8 bases outside the gene matches. The CDR3 extends over 17 amino acids. CDR1 is SGHTA and CDR2 is FQGTGA in the germline V gene. The CDR3 sequence: CASSLGLAGVATDTQYF. Here the CDR3 DNA reads TGTGCCAGCAGCCTCGGACTAGCGGGAGTGGCGACAGATACGCAGTATTTT.

The rearrangement joins TRBV7-2 to TRBJ1-6, with TRBD1 identical over 7 bases. V shed 5 bases and J 10 bases; nucleotides not matched to a gene: 8. Germline CDR1 SGHTA, CDR2 FQGNSA. CDR3 length: 14 amino acids. The DNA for the CDR3 is TGTGCCAGCAGCATCTGGACAGGCCCCTCACCCCTCCACTTT. Its protein is CASSIWTGPSPLHF.

V gene TRBV7-2 combines with J gene TRBJ2-7, with TRBD2 matching over 7 bases. CDR1 and CDR2 (germline): SGHTA, FQGNSA. J lost 3 bases, V lost 0 bases, and 11 bases had no gene match. The CDR3 is 17 residues long. The CDR3 spells CASSLAQWRELDYEQYF. The CDR3 region has the DNA TGTGCCAGCAGCTTAGCGCAATGGCGGGAGTTGGACTACGAGCAGTACTTC.

The gene calls are TRBV7-6 and TRBJ2-7, with 8 bases lining up with TRBD1. Germline V CDR1 and CDR2: SGHVS, FNYEAQ. V trimming: 6 bases; J trimming: 0 bases; junction bases outside the gene matches: 7. The CDR3 is made up of 15 amino acids. CDR3 bases: TGTGCCAGCAGTAAGGACAGGGCTAGCTCCTACGAGCAGTACTTC. Residues: CASSKDRASSYEQYF.

The chain carries TRBV12-3 or TRBV12-4 and TRBJ1-1; D uncertain. The CDR3 has 13 amino acids. V was pared by 3 bases and J by 0 bases, with 5 bases between. The CDR3 is CASSFWLNTEAFF. The CDR3 DNA reads TGTGCCAGCAGTTTCTGGTTGAACACTGAAGCTTTCTTT.

V is TRBV9 and J is TRBJ1-6; no clear D. V lost 0 bases, J lost 10 bases, and 11 bases lay in between. Germline loops: CDR1 SGDLS, CDR2 YYNGEE. This CDR3 is built from 14 residues. In DNA, the CDR3 is TGTGCCAGCAGCGTAGGAGGGTTCGGGTCACCCCTCCACTTT. Translating gives CASSVGGFGSPLHF. Full variable domain (rest looked up from reference TRBV9 and TRBJ1-6): DSGVTQTPKHLITATGQRVTLRCSPRSGDLSVYWYQQSLDQGLQFLIQYYNGEERAKGNILERFSAQQFPDLHSELNLSSLELGDSALYFCASSVGGFGSPLHFGNGTRLTVT.

V and J are TRBV27 and TRBJ2-1; D may be TRBD2 (6 bases). Looked up from germline, CDR1 is MNHEY and CDR2 is SMNVEV (reference sequence). V was cut by 0 bases and J by 3 bases, with 12 bases left in between. This CDR3 region has 16 residues. CDR3 amino acids: CASSLSLGGVYNEQFF. The CDR3 nucleotides are TGTGCCAGCAGTTTATCTTTGGGAGGCGTCTACAATGAGCAGTTCTTC.

The J gene is TRBJ2-2, the V gene TRBV14; D unresolved. Germline V gene data show CDR1 as SGHDN and CDR2 as FVKESK. The CDR3 is 13 amino acids. Trimming took 1 base from V and 8 from J, leaving 8 bases between them. The chain's CDR3 is CASSQVDGGELFF. CDR3 DNA sequence: TGTGCCAGCAGCCAAGTGGACGGAGGGGAGCTGTTTTTT.

This clonotype was seen a single time. The chain has TRBV12-3 or TRBV12-4 and TRBJ2-3, with D possibly called TRBD1 or TRBD2 (5 bases each). Trimming cost V 5 bases and J 9 bases, with 12 bases left between them. The CDR3 loop spans 12 amino acids. The CDR3 reads CASSPTRDTQYF. The CDR3 region has the DNA TGTGCCAGCAGTCCTACTAGGGACACGCAGTATTTT.

The chain combines TRBV28 with TRBJ1-2; D call uncertain. V dropped 6 bases and J dropped 8 bases, with 13 bases sitting between them. Germline CDR1 is MDHEN and CDR2 is SYDVKM. This CDR3 comprises 12 residues. CDR3 coding DNA: TGTGCCAGCAGCGATCCCACATTGGGCTACACCTTC. Protein sequence: CASSDPTLGYTF.

This clonotype was observed once. This rearrangement joins TRBV13 to TRBJ2-7; TRBD1 aligns across 9 bases. Germline lookup yields CDR1 PRHDT and CDR2 FYEKMQ (reference sequence). The ends lost 7 bases at V and 5 bases at J; junction bases unmatched: 9. The CDR3 is 14 residues long. CDR3 in amino acids: CASKQTGGFDEQYF. Here the CDR3 DNA reads TGTGCCAGCAAACAGACAGGGGGATTCGACGAGCAGTACTTC.

The chain joins TRBV5-1 to TRBJ2-6; possible D gene TRBD1, 5 bases. CDR3 length: 19 amino acids. V lost 4 bases to trimming and J lost 0 bases, with 20 bases between them. CDR1 and CDR2 (germline): SGHRS, YFSETQ. The CDR3 nucleotides read TGCGCCAGCAGCATAGTTGGACAAAGGGATTACTCTGGGGCCAACGTCCTGACTTTC. Protein: CASSIVGQRDYSGANVLTF.

The CDR3 loop is CASSETPRYTEAFF. CDR3 nucleotides: TGTGCCAGCAGTGAGACCCCCAGGTACACTGAAGCTTTCTTT. The rearrangement uses TRBV6-1 and TRBJ1-1; D ambiguous. The CDR3 totals 14 residues. V lost 3 bases, J lost 3 bases, and 11 bases lay in between. From germline, CDR1 is MNHNS and CDR2 SASEGT.

J is TRBJ2-7 and V is TRBV9; 10 positions match TRBD2. Germline V gives CDR1 SGDLS, CDR2 YYNGEE. Trimming cost V 5 bases and J 3 bases; bases outside gene matches: 2. CDR3 size: 13 residues. CDR3: CASSSGRNYEQYF. In nucleotides, the CDR3 is TGTGCCAGCAGTAGCGGGAGGAACTACGAGCAGTACTTC.

The CDR3 region is CASRTGKIRYEQYF. The CDR3 DNA reads as TGTGCCAGCAGGACAGGGAAAATTCGCTACGAGCAGTACTTC. V gene TRBV2 combines with J gene TRBJ2-7; 7 positions match TRBD1. J gave up 3 bases and V 6 bases, and 8 bases lay outside the gene matches. There are 14 residues in the CDR3. CDR1 and CDR2 from the germline V gene are SNHLY and FYNNEI.